The 28 T cell receptor beta chains below all came from one sample that was sequenced in a study of long-term antiretroviral therapy in people with HIV (dated by TCRdb to between 2020 and 2023). The immunoSEQ hsTCRB v3.0 assay was used at survey level resolution to sequence the TRB variable region. What TCRdb holds here is the immuneACCESS table cut down to in-frame rearrangements. Part of the clones is not present; checked against another copy, under half of the missing clones reflect an unresolved V gene, and the others are unexplained. The sample table shows about 19,000 clones, and around 77% are seen once. The ten largest clones capture 6.9% of the sample. Source: unsorted PBMCs, taken 2.2 years after starting antiretroviral therapy. These TCRs come from a man aged 50-60 years with HIV.

The J gene is TRBJ2-7, the V gene TRBV7-9, with 9 bases that match TRBD1. This CDR3 has 16 amino acids. Germline-derived CDR1 and CDR2 are SEHNR and FQNEAQ (reference sequence). Trimming removed 2 bases from V and 2 bases from J; junction bases left unmatched: 7. In nucleotides, the CDR3 is TGTGCCAGCAGCTTATATGGGGGACAGGGCCCCTACGAGCAGTACTTC. This sequence encodes CASSLYGGQGPYEQYF.

The genes are TRBV19 and TRBJ1-5; TRBD1 is a possible D gene (6 bases). V lost 5 bases and J lost 7, with 12 bases in between. Germline V gives CDR1 LNHDA, CDR2 SQIVND (reference sequence). The length of the CDR3 is 13 residues. The CDR3, as DNA: TGTGCCAGTAGTGTTTTACAGGGCCAGCCCCAGCATTTT. The encoded protein is CASSVLQGQPQHF.

The chain recombines TRBV6-1 with TRBJ1-1, with unresolved D. V was clipped by 4 bases and J by 1 base, with 7 bases between them. Germline CDR1 MNHNS, CDR2 SASEGT. The CDR3 consists of 13 residues. Here the CDR3 reads CASSGTPNTEAFF. The DNA of the CDR3 is TGTGCCAGCAGTGGCACCCCGAACACTGAAGCTTTCTTT.

This chain connects TRBV9 to TRBJ2-3; 8 bases fit TRBD1. V lost 3 bases to trimming and J lost 3 bases; unmatched junction nucleotides: 6. The V gene's germline CDR1 is SGDLS and CDR2 YYNGEE. There are 15 residues in the CDR3. CDR3 amino acids: CASSARQGWTDTQYF. The CDR3 DNA reads TGTGCCAGCAGCGCCCGACAGGGGTGGACAGATACGCAGTATTTT.

A single count supports this clone. The chain has TRBV7-2 and TRBJ1-4; 7 positions agree with TRBD1. Germline V gene sequence: CDR1 SGHTA, CDR2 FQGNSA. V dropped 5 bases and J dropped 7; count of bases not matched to a gene: 16. CDR3 length: 17 amino acids. The CDR3 nucleotides are TGTGCCAGCAGCCCTCAATCTTACAGGGGTGGGACTGAAAAACTGTTTTTT. The encoded protein is CASSPQSYRGGTEKLFF.

This chain connects TRBV18 to TRBJ1-2; TRBD1 aligns across 7 bases. CDR1 and CDR2 (germline): KGHSH, LQKENI. The CDR3 runs 13 residues. The ends lost 3 bases at V and 2 bases at J; junction bases unmatched: 0. The CDR3 DNA sequence: TGTGCCAGCTCACCGGGACAGAACTATGGCTACACCTTC. Its translation is CASSPGQNYGYTF. Combining the CDR3 with reference TRBV18 and TRBJ1-2 gives the whole variable domain NAGVMQNPRHLVRRRGQEARLRCSPMKGHSHVYWYRQLPEEGLKFMVYLQKENIIDESGMPKERFSAEFPKEGPSILRIQQVVRGDSAAYFCASSPGQNYGYTFGSGTRLTVV.

The rearrangement joins TRBV29-1 to TRBJ1-4; the D is unclear. The CDR3 runs to 12 residues. Germline loops: CDR1 SQVTM, CDR2 ANQGSEA. Trimming pared 4 bases from V and 4 bases from J, leaving 7 bases between. The CDR3 spells CSVAGVNEKLFF. Here the CDR3 DNA reads TGCAGCGTTGCAGGCGTTAATGAAAAACTGTTTTTT.

This chain links TRBV9 with TRBJ2-3; D unresolved. Germline CDR1 reads SGDLS; CDR2 reads YYNGEE. This CDR3 is built from 14 residues. V lost 0 bases to trimming and J lost 0 bases, with 5 bases between them. CDR3 sequence (DNA): TGTGCCAGCAGCGTAGGGTCGAGCACAGATACGCAGTATTTT. It translates to CASSVGSSTDTQYF.

V gene TRBV5-6 combines with J gene TRBJ2-3, with 13 nucleotides matching TRBD2. V shed 5 bases and J 0 bases; nucleotides not matched to a gene: 6. Germline-derived CDR1 and CDR2 are SGHDT and YYEEEE. This CDR3 has 17 residues. In DNA, the CDR3 is TGTGCCAGCAGAGTGACTAGCGGGGGGCCTAGCACAGATACGCAGTATTTT. Amino acids: CASRVTSGGPSTDTQYF.

The chain is built from TRBV28 and TRBJ2-2; D may be TRBD2 (6 bases). V lost 3 bases and J 4 bases, leaving 18 bases between the germline ends. The CDR3 covers 17 residues. Germline V gives CDR1 MDHEN, CDR2 SYDVKM. For the CDR3, the DNA is TGTGCCAGCAGTTTGGGGGTGGAGGGGAGATCCACCGGGGAGCTGTTTTTT. This translates into CASSLGVEGRSTGELFF.

This clone appeared a single time. The chain joins TRBV7-9 to TRBJ2-2; D unclear. In germline, CDR1 is SEHNR, CDR2 FQNEAQ (reference sequence). The CDR3 extends over 15 amino acids. V lost 5 bases to trimming and J lost 4 bases, with 14 bases between them. For the CDR3, the DNA is TGTGCCAGCAGCCGCTTGAGAGGCAGCACCGGGGAGCTGTTTTTT. Protein product: CASSRLRGSTGELFF. The full variable domain, rest sourced from reference TRBV7-9 and TRBJ2-2, is DTGVSQNPRHKITKRGQNVTFRCDPISEHNRLYWYRQTLGQGPEFLTYFQNEAQLEKSRLLSDRFSAERPKGSFSTLEIQRTEQGDSAMYLCASSRLRGSTGELFFGEGSRLTVL.

The genes are TRBV7-6 and TRBJ2-1, with a possible D match to TRBD2 (6 bases). The V and J ends lost 11 bases and 4 bases respectively, with 12 bases between them. This CDR3 comprises 12 residues. The germline V gene encodes CDR1 SGHVS and CDR2 FNYEAQ. CDR3 loop: CASGTRYNEQFF. The CDR3 nucleotides read TGTGCCTCCGGGACTCGATACAATGAGCAGTTCTTC.

The chain is built from TRBV27 and TRBJ1-5; 7 bases line up with TRBD1. This CDR3 comprises 15 residues. Germline V gene sequence: CDR1 MNHEY, CDR2 SMNVEV (reference sequence). J gave up 6 bases and V 2 bases, and 7 bases lay outside the gene matches. The CDR3 sequence: CASSLVRGGGQPQHF. The CDR3 DNA reads TGTGCCAGCAGTTTAGTCAGGGGGGGAGGTCAGCCCCAGCATTTT.

The chain uses TRBV5-5 and TRBJ2-7; 7 bases fit TRBD2. Germline V gives CDR1 SGHKS, CDR2 YYEKEE (reference sequence). The V gene end was trimmed by 3 bases and the J gene end by 6 bases; junction bases not matched to a gene: 3. CDR3 size: 12 residues. The chain's CDR3 is CASSWEGFEQYF. The DNA for the CDR3 is TGTGCCAGCAGCTGGGAGGGGTTCGAGCAGTACTTC. Filled out from reference TRBV5-5 and TRBJ2-7, the complete variable domain reads DAGVTQSPTHLIKTRGQQVTLRCSPISGHKSVSWYQQVLGQGPQFIFQYYEKEERGRGNFPDRFSARQFPNYSSELNVNALLLGDSALYLCASSWEGFEQYFGPGTRLTVT.

The rearrangement joins TRBV5-5 to TRBJ2-1, with TRBD1 matching over 7 bases. The CDR3 covers 15 residues. Germline V gives CDR1 SGHKS, CDR2 YYEKEE (reference sequence). J was trimmed by 1 base and V by 0 bases; bases with no gene match: 1. Here the CDR3 reads CASSLEDRSYNEQFF. The CDR3 nucleotides are TGTGCCAGCAGCTTGGAGGACAGGTCCTACAATGAGCAGTTCTTC.

The V and J genes are TRBV5-8 and TRBJ2-4; D remains unclear. V lost 0 bases to trimming and J lost 1 base, with 2 bases between them. CDR1 SGHTS and CDR2 YDEGEE come from the germline V gene. The CDR3 has 13 amino acids. The CDR3 spells CASSLVAKNIQYF. DNA of the CDR3: TGTGCCAGCAGCTTGGTGGCCAAAAACATTCAGTACTTC.

V and J are TRBV15 and TRBJ2-1, with unresolved D. Germline values: CDR1 LNHNV, CDR2 YYDKDF (reference sequence). Trimming removed 9 bases from V and 10 bases from J, with 7 bases in between. This CDR3 spans 9 amino acids. Here the CDR3 reads CATALEQFF. CDR3 bases: TGTGCCACTGCTCTCGAGCAGTTCTTC. The full variable domain, rest sourced from reference TRBV15 and TRBJ2-1, is DAMVIQNPRYQVTQFGKPVTLSCSQTLNHNVMYWYQQKSSQAPKLLFHYYDKDFNNEADTPDNFQSRRPNTSFCFLDIRSPGLGDTAMYLCATALEQFFGPGTRLTVL.

The chain combines TRBV7-9 with TRBJ2-7; D is ambiguous. The germline V and J ends were trimmed by 2 bases and 2 bases, with 7 bases remaining between them. This CDR3 comprises 13 residues. Germline V gene sequence: CDR1 SEHNR, CDR2 FQNEAQ (reference sequence). CDR3 sequence reads: CASSLSSPYEQYF. Here the CDR3 DNA reads TGTGCCAGCAGCTTAAGTAGCCCCTACGAGCAGTACTTC. Supplemented by reference TRBV7-9 and TRBJ2-7, the full variable domain reads DTGVSQNPRHKITKRGQNVTFRCDPISEHNRLYWYRQTLGQGPEFLTYFQNEAQLEKSRLLSDRFSAERPKGSFSTLEIQRTEQGDSAMYLCASSLSSPYEQYFGPGTRLTVT.

This chain uses TRBV25-1 with TRBJ2-5; D is possibly TRBD2 (8 bases). The J call is uncertain, as TRBJ2-7 better fits the DNA end. This CDR3 contains 18 residues. The germline V gene has CDR1 MGHDK and CDR2 SYGVNS. The CDR3 DNA reads TGTGCCAGCAGTGAATGGAACAGGGGTGGGACTAGCTCCTACGAGCAGTACTTC. Its protein is CASSEWNRGGTSSYEQYF.

V gene TRBV2 combines with J gene TRBJ2-6, with D perhaps TRBD1 or TRBD2 (6 bases each). The length of the CDR3 is 15 residues. Germline CDR1 SNHLY, CDR2 FYNNEI. The V gene lost 6 bases and the J gene lost 2 bases, with 11 bases spanning the gap. The DNA of the CDR3 is TGTGCCAGCAGCGAACGGGGGCCTGGGGCCAACGTCCTGACTTTC. Translating gives CASSERGPGANVLTF.

This chain's CDR3 is CASSLGYSYEQYF. The CDR3 nucleotides read TGTGCCAGCAGCTTGGGATATTCCTACGAGCAGTACTTC. The chain couples TRBV5-4 to TRBJ2-7, with D hard to call. The CDR3 runs 13 residues. Trimming removed 0 bases from V and 1 base from J, with 5 bases in between. The germline V gene encodes CDR1 SGHNT and CDR2 YYREEE (reference sequence).

The table lists this clone with a count of one. The genes are TRBV7-2 and TRBJ1-2; D gene unclear. The CDR3 totals 13 residues. The ends were cut back, 2 bases at V and 5 bases at J, with 9 bases in the middle. The germline V gene has CDR1 SGHTA and CDR2 FQGNSA. The CDR3: CASSLTEGYGYTF. CDR3 nucleotides: TGTGCCAGCAGCTTAACAGAGGGATATGGCTACACCTTC.

The chain joins TRBV6-5 to TRBJ1-5; D is perhaps TRBD1 (6 bases). Deletions cut 6 bases from V and 0 bases from J, with 9 bases between. Per the germline V gene, CDR1 is MNHEY and CDR2 is SVGAGI. The CDR3 totals 14 residues. CDR3 sequence reads: CASRGQYSNQPQHF. CDR3 coding DNA: TGTGCCAGCAGGGGACAATATAGCAATCAGCCCCAGCATTTT.

The chain uses TRBV18 and TRBJ1-3; D uncertain. The V gene's germline CDR1 is KGHSH and CDR2 LQKENI. CDR3 length equals 14 residues. The ends were cut back, 6 bases at V and 0 bases at J, with 9 bases in the middle. CDR3 DNA sequence: TGTGCCAGCTCCGCCGGGCTCTCTGGAAACACCATATATTTT. Protein product: CASSAGLSGNTIYF.

This clone was picked up one time. The chain couples TRBV4-3 to TRBJ2-1, with 11 bases that match TRBD2. The CDR3 contains 15 residues. With 4 bases clipped from V and 3 bases from J, the junction kept 2 bases outside the gene matches. CDR1 and CDR2 from the germline V gene are LGHNA and YSLEER. This CDR3 is CASSRLAGRYNEQFF. Written as DNA, the CDR3 is TGCGCCAGCAGCCGACTAGCGGGGCGCTACAATGAGCAGTTCTTC.

The V and J genes are TRBV5-5 and TRBJ2-6; D could derive from TRBD1 or TRBD2 (6 bases each). The germline gives CDR1 SGHKS, CDR2 YYEKEE (reference sequence). This CDR3 comprises 16 residues. Trimming left V 3 bases short and J 4 bases short, with 14 bases between. CDR3 sequence: CASSSLGGGGANVLTF. The CDR3 DNA is TGTGCCAGCAGCTCCCTAGGGGGAGGCGGGGCCAACGTCCTGACTTTC.

The chain has TRBV5-4 and TRBJ2-7; D uncertain. The CDR3 has 14 residues. Germline lookup yields CDR1 SGHNT and CDR2 YYREEE (reference sequence). Trimming removed 1 base at V and 5 bases at J, with 13 bases between. CDR3 coding DNA: TGTGCCAGCAGCTTGAGATACAGAAACGACGAGCAGTACTTC. Translating gives CASSLRYRNDEQYF. Complete variable domain (other parts from reference TRBV5-4 and TRBJ2-7): ETGVTQSPTHLIKTRGQQVTLRCSSQSGHNTVSWYQQALGQGPQFIFQYYREEENGRGNFPPRFSGLQFPNYSSELNVNALELDDSALYLCASSLRYRNDEQYFGPGTRLTVT.

The chain has TRBV5-5 and TRBJ2-4; 8 bases align to TRBD1. V lost 4 bases, J lost 8 bases, and 5 bases stayed unmatched. The CDR3 length is 13 residues. Germline values: CDR1 SGHKS, CDR2 YYEKEE (reference sequence). CDR3 loop: CASSPGQGHIQYF. In nucleotides, the CDR3 is TGTGCCAGCAGCCCCGGACAGGGTCACATTCAGTACTTC.